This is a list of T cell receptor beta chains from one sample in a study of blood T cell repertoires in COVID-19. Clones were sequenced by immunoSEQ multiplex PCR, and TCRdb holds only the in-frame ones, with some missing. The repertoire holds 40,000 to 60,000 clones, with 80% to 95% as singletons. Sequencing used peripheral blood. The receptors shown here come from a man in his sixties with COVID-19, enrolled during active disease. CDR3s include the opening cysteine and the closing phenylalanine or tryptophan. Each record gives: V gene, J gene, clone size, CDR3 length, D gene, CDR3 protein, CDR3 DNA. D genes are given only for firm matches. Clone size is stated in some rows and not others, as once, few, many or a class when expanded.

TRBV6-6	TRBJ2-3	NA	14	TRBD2	CASSFGGSTDTQYF	TGTGCCAGCAGTTTCGGGGGGAGCACAGATACGCAGTATTTT
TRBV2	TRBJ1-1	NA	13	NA	CATVRVGVTEAFF	TGTGCCACCGTGAGGGTCGGGGTCACTGAAGCTTTCTTT
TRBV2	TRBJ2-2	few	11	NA	CATRVTGELFF	TGTGCCACACGGGTCACCGGGGAGCTGTTTTTT
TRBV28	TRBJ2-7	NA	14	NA	CASSGEGGSYEQYF	TGTGCCAGCAGCGGTGAAGGGGGCTCCTACGAGCAGTACTTC
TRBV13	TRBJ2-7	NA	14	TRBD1	CASSRQGGSYEQYF	TGTGCCAGCAGCAGACAGGGGGGGAGCTACGAGCAGTACTTC
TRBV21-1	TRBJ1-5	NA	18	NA	CASSKWVPGTKKYQPQHF	TGTGCCAGCAGCAAATGGGTCCCCGGGACAAAGAAATATCAGCCCCAGCATTTT
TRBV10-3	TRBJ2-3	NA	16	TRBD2	CALRLTSRLRTDTQYF	TGTGCCCTAAGATTGACTAGCAGGTTACGTACAGATACGCAGTATTTT
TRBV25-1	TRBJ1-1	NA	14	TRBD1	CASRNTGGWTEAFF	TGTGCCAGCCGAAATACAGGGGGATGGACTGAAGCTTTCTTT
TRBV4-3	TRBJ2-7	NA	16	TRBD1	CASSLSPGQGAYEQYF	TGCGCCAGCAGCCTGAGTCCAGGACAGGGGGCCTACGAGCAGTACTTC
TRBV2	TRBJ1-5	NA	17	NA	CASSDGTGGRINQPQHF	TGTGCCAGCAGTGATGGAACCGGGGGACGGATAAATCAGCCCCAGCATTTT
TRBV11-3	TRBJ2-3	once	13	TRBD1	CASGQGATDTQYF	TGTGCCAGCGGTCAGGGGGCCACAGATACGCAGTATTTT
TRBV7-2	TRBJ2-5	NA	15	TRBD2	CASSLTAGLAQTQYF	TGTGCCAGCAGCTTGACCGCGGGACTAGCGCAGACCCAGTACTTC
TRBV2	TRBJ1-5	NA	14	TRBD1	CASSEGQGGQPQHF	TGTGCCAGCAGTGAAGGGCAGGGGGGTCAGCCCCAGCATTTT
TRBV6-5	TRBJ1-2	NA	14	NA	CASRRRGSNYGYTF	TGTGCCAGCAGACGTAGAGGGTCTAACTATGGCTACACCTTC
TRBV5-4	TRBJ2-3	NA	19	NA	CASSLGGITGFSGTDTQYF	TGTGCCAGCAGCTTGGGCGGTATCACAGGTTTTTCAGGCACAGATACGCAGTATTTT
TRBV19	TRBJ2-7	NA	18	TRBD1	CASSIGFSIRDSAYEQYF	TGTGCCAGTAGTATAGGCTTTAGTATCCGGGACAGTGCCTACGAGCAGTACTTC
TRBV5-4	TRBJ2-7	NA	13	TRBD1	CASSSPTGGEQYF	TGTGCCAGCAGCTCCCCGACAGGGGGGGAGCAGTACTTC
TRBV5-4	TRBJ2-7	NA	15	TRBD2	CASSLGGLGVYEQYF	TGTGCCAGCAGCTTGGGGGGACTAGGTGTCTACGAGCAGTACTTC
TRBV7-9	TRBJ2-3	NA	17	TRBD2	CASSSLAVGLAYNTQYF	TGTGCCAGCAGCTCTCTCGCAGTGGGACTAGCGTACAATACGCAGTATTTT
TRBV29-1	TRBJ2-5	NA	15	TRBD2	CSVVELAGLGETQYF	TGCAGCGTTGTAGAACTAGCGGGGTTGGGAGAGACCCAGTACTTC
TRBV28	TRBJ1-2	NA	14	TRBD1	CASSPGQGTYGYTF	TGTGCCAGCAGTCCCGGACAGGGGACATATGGCTACACCTTC
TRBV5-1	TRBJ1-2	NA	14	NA	CASSPDQANYGYTF	TGCGCCAGCAGCCCTGACCAGGCTAACTATGGCTACACCTTC
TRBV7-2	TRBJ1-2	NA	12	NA	CASSPDSYGYTF	TGTGCCAGCAGCCCGGACAGCTATGGCTACACCTTC
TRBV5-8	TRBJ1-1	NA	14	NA	CASSRRMSGAEAFF	TGTGCCAGCAGCCGGCGCATGTCGGGAGCTGAAGCTTTCTTT
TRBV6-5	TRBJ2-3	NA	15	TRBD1	CASSYRGRGTDTQYF	TGTGCCAGCAGTTACAGGGGGCGCGGCACAGATACGCAGTATTTT
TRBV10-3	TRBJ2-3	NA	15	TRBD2	CAISDPTSGTDTQYF	TGTGCCATCAGTGACCCGACTAGCGGCACAGATACGCAGTATTTT
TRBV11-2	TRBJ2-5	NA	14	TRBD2	CASSFSGGGETQYF	TGTGCCAGCAGCTTTAGCGGGGGGGGAGAGACCCAGTACTTC
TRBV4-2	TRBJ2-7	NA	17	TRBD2	CASSQETSGTSSYEQYF	TGTGCCAGCAGCCAAGAAACTAGCGGGACGAGCTCCTACGAGCAGTACTTC
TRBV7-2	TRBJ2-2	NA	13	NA	CASSLATAGWLFF	TGTGCCAGCAGCTTAGCGACTGCCGGTTGGCTGTTTTTT
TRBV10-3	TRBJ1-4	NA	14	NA	CATSGGASPEKLFF	TGTGCCACCAGCGGCGGGGCGAGCCCAGAAAAACTGTTTTTT
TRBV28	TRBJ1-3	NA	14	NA	CASSPGSSGNTIYF	TGTGCCAGCAGTCCAGGGTCCTCTGGAAACACCATATATTTT
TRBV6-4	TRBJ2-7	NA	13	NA	CASSGDRPYEQYF	TGTGCCAGCAGCGGTGACAGACCCTACGAGCAGTACTTC
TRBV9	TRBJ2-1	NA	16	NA	CASSVGGGDSYNEQFF	TGTGCCAGCAGCGTAGGGGGCGGGGACTCCTACAATGAGCAGTTCTTC
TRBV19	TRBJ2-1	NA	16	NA	CASSIKRTDTYNEQFF	TGTGCCAGTAGTATAAAGAGGACAGATACTTACAATGAGCAGTTCTTC
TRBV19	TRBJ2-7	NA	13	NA	CASSAGNSYEQYF	TGTGCCAGTAGTGCGGGGAATTCGTACGAGCAGTACTTC
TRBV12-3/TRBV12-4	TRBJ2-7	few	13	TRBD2	CATTLAGAYEQYF	TGTGCCACCACCTTAGCGGGAGCCTACGAGCAGTACTTC
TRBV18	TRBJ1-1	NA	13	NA	CASSPPGYTEAFF	TGTGCCAGCTCACCACCGGGCTACACTGAAGCTTTCTTT
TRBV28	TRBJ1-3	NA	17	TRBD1	CASSPPGQGNSGNTIYF	TGTGCCAGCAGTCCCCCGGGACAGGGGAACTCTGGAAACACCATATATTTT
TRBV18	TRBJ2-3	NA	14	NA	CASSLQSGTDTQYF	TGTGCCAGCTCATTACAATCCGGGACAGATACGCAGTATTTT
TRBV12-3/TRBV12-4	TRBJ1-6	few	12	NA	CASSGWNSPLHF	TGTGCCAGCAGCGGGTGGAATTCACCCCTCCACTTT
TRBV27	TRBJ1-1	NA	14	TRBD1	CASSLDRVNTEAFF	TGTGCCAGCAGTCTTGACAGGGTGAACACTGAAGCTTTCTTT
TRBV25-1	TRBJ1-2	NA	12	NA	CASSDPWHGYTF	TGTGCCAGCAGTGACCCATGGCACGGCTACACCTTC
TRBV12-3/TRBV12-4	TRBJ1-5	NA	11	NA	CATGVYQPQHF	TGTGCTACGGGGGTCTATCAGCCCCAGCATTTT
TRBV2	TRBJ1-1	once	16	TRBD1	CASTRQGAFDGTEAFF	TGTGCCAGCACCCGACAGGGGGCCTTTGATGGCACTGAAGCTTTCTTT
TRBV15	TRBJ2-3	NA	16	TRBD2	CATSRASLAVADTQYF	TGTGCCACCAGCAGAGCGTCACTAGCGGTTGCAGATACGCAGTATTTT
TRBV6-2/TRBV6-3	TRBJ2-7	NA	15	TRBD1	CASSYTGGRRHEQYF	TGTGCCAGCAGTTATACAGGGGGCAGGCGTCACGAGCAGTACTTC
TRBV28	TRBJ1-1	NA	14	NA	CASSLVHRDTEAFF	TGTGCCAGCAGTTTAGTCCACAGGGACACTGAAGCTTTCTTT
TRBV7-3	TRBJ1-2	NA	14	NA	CASSSRTVNYGYTF	TGTGCCAGCAGCTCTCGGACAGTTAACTATGGCTACACCTTC
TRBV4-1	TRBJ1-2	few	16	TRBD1	CASSHLYGTESYGYTF	TGCGCCAGCAGCCATCTCTACGGGACAGAGTCCTATGGCTACACCTTC
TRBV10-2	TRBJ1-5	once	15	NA	CASSESIRGDQPQHF	TGCGCCAGCAGTGAGTCGATCCGGGGGGATCAGCCCCAGCATTTT
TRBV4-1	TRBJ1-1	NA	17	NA	CASSLLPTALGNTEAFF	TGCGCCAGCAGCCTCCTCCCGACGGCCCTAGGGAACACTGAAGCTTTCTTT
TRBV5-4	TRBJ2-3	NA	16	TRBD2	CASSPHGREDADTQYF	TGTGCCAGCAGCCCCCACGGGCGGGAGGATGCAGATACGCAGTATTTT